This T cell receptor (beta chain) was captured in a study of CD8+ T cells in alopecia areata. V lost 6 bases to trimming and J lost 7 bases; unmatched junction nucleotides: 8. The CDR3 sequence is 13 residues long. Germline CDR1 is MNHEY and CDR2 is SVGAGI. The sequencing template was cDNA reverse transcribed from extracted RNA. Clones were read by immunoSEQ multiplex PCR, and TCRdb kept only the in-frame ones, dropping some. The sample lists roughly 150,000 clones, about three fifths seen once, with about 4.3% in the top ten. This chain links TRBV6-5 with TRBJ1-2, with 7 bases lining up with TRBD1. This sequence was found in a human donor in good health. The sequencing sample was made of CD4+ T cells sorted from blood. CDR3 region: CASRGTGAGGYTF. In nucleotides, the CDR3 is TGTGCCAGCAGGGGTACAGGGGCGGGTGGCTACACCTTC.